The 30 T cell receptor beta chains below all came from one sample that was sequenced in a study of cytomegalovirus exposure and HLA in healthy donors. Amplification used 60 Vbeta primers and 13 Jbeta primers. Data came from immunoSEQ multiplex PCR; TCRdb stores just in-frame clones and leaves some out. With around 200,000 clones in the sample, the ten largest clones hold over 0.75%. The sample comprised PBMCs. The source of these receptors is a woman between 25 and 40 years old in good health and CMV-seropositive.

This chain connects TRBV5-4 to TRBJ1-4, with a possible D match to TRBD1 (5 bases). V dropped 4 bases and J dropped 4 bases, with 17 bases sitting between them. This CDR3 region has 16 residues. CDR1 is SGHNT and CDR2 is YYREEE in the germline V gene (reference sequence). The CDR3 region is CASSLRAGTYNEKLFF. The CDR3 bases are TGTGCCAGCAGCCTTAGGGCAGGGACTTATAATGAAAAACTGTTTTTT. Full variable domain (rest looked up from reference TRBV5-4 and TRBJ1-4): ETGVTQSPTHLIKTRGQQVTLRCSSQSGHNTVSWYQQALGQGPQFIFQYYREEENGRGNFPPRFSGLQFPNYSSELNVNALELDDSALYLCASSLRAGTYNEKLFFGSGTQLSVL.

The chain employs TRBV9 and TRBJ2-1, with 9 bases that match TRBD2. The J segment lost 7 bases and the V segment lost 0 bases, leaving 5 bases of the junction unmatched. The CDR3 is 15 amino acids. The germline gives CDR1 SGDLS, CDR2 YYNGEE. Here the CDR3 DNA reads TGTGCCAGCAGCGTAGAGCCTAGCGGGATTAATGAGCAGTTCTTC. It is translated as CASSVEPSGINEQFF. The variable domain in full, completed from reference TRBV9 and TRBJ2-1, reads DSGVTQTPKHLITATGQRVTLRCSPRSGDLSVYWYQQSLDQGLQFLIQYYNGEERAKGNILERFSAQQFPDLHSELNLSSLELGDSALYFCASSVEPSGINEQFFGPGTRLTVL.

The chain links TRBV7-8 to TRBJ2-7; tentatively, D is TRBD1 (5 bases). Germline CDR1 SGHVS, CDR2 FQNEAQ. CDR3 length: 15 amino acids. Trimming cost V 1 base and J 2 bases, with 12 bases left between them. Here the CDR3 reads CASSLVPGIAYEQYF. The DNA of the CDR3 is TGTGCCAGCAGCTTAGTACCAGGGATTGCCTACGAGCAGTACTTC.

CDR3 coding DNA: TGCGCCAGCAGCCCAGATGGGGCGCGGGGTGAAAAACTGTTTTTT. As protein: CASSPDGARGEKLFF. The rearrangement joins TRBV5-1 to TRBJ1-4; D is perhaps TRBD1 (5 bases). Germline lookup yields CDR1 SGHRS and CDR2 YFSETQ. The germline V and J ends were trimmed by 4 bases and 7 bases, with 17 bases remaining between them. The CDR3 runs to 15 residues.

CDR3 protein: CASSFEGVANTEAFF. The DNA for the CDR3 is TGCGCCAGCAGCTTTGAAGGGGTAGCAAACACTGAAGCTTTCTTT. This chain links TRBV5-1 with TRBJ1-1; weak D call: TRBD1 (5 bases). The CDR3 runs 15 residues. CDR1 and CDR2 (germline): SGHRS, YFSETQ. Trimming shortened V by 2 bases and J by 2 bases, and 13 bases separated the two germline ends.

In DNA, the CDR3 is TGTGCCAGCAGCCCGACAGGGCAGAACACTGAAGCTTTCTTT. As protein: CASSPTGQNTEAFF. The V call is TRBV7-9, the J call TRBJ1-1; 7 positions match TRBD1. After removal of 5 bases from V and 1 base from J, the junction contained 4 bases not matched to a gene. The length of the CDR3 is 14 residues. Per germline, CDR1 SEHNR and CDR2 FQNEAQ (reference sequence).

The chain combines TRBV7-9 with TRBJ1-6; maybe TRBD1 (5 bases). Germline-derived CDR1 and CDR2 are SEHNR and FQNEAQ (reference sequence). The CDR3 consists of 14 residues. V gave up 7 bases and J gave up 3 bases, with 10 bases separating them. CDR3 loop: CASTGGYYNSPLHF. The CDR3 DNA reads TGTGCCAGCACCGGGGGGTACTATAATTCACCCCTCCACTTT.

The V gene is TRBV6-6, the J gene TRBJ1-2; D not certain. The CDR3 extends over 12 amino acids. Germline CDR1 MNHNY, CDR2 SVGAGI (reference sequence). V was trimmed by 5 bases and J by 4 bases, leaving 8 bases between them. The CDR3, as DNA: TGTGCCAGCAGTACAGTCCCCTATGGCTACACCTTC. It specifies CASSTVPYGYTF.

The CDR3 DNA sequence: TGCGCCAGCAAAAATACCGGGACAGCAGAGACCCAGTACTTC. Translation: CASKNTGTAETQYF. V is TRBV5-1 and J is TRBJ2-5; 7 bases agree with TRBD1. After removal of 6 bases from V and 4 bases from J, the junction contained 9 bases not matched to a gene. Germline V gene data show CDR1 as SGHRS and CDR2 as YFSETQ. The CDR3 consists of 14 residues.

The rearrangement uses TRBV15 and TRBJ2-5; no reliable D call. Germline CDR1 LNHNV, CDR2 YYDKDF (reference sequence). V lost 1 base to trimming and J lost 3 bases, with 9 bases between them. This CDR3 contains 14 residues. CDR3 protein: CATSRGAGEETQYF. CDR3 coding DNA: TGTGCCACCAGCAGAGGAGCAGGTGAAGAGACCCAGTACTTC.

The CDR3 sequence: CASSLDPQGTGSYEQYF. DNA of the CDR3: TGCGCCAGCAGCTTGGATCCCCAGGGAACGGGCTCCTACGAGCAGTACTTC. The chain joins TRBV5-1 to TRBJ2-7; TRBD1 is a possible D gene (5 bases). CDR3 length equals 17 residues. The V gene lost 0 bases and the J gene lost 0 bases, with 16 bases spanning the gap. Germline lookup yields CDR1 SGHRS and CDR2 YFSETQ.

The chain uses TRBV6-1 and TRBJ1-2; maybe TRBD1 (5 bases). V was shortened by 1 base and J by 8 bases, with 14 bases between the two germline ends. The CDR3 covers 14 residues. The germline gives CDR1 MNHNS, CDR2 SASEGT. The CDR3 bases are TGTGCCAGCAGTGAAGGAGGAGGGGCATGGGGCTACACCTTC. Translating gives CASSEGGGAWGYTF.

V is TRBV28 and J is TRBJ2-7, with a tentative D call TRBD1 (5 bases). Trimming took 5 bases from V and 3 from J, leaving 17 bases between them. This CDR3 comprises 15 residues. Germline V gene lookup returns CDR1 MDHEN and CDR2 SYDVKM. The CDR3 region has the DNA TGTGCCAGCAGTGCACAAAGGGGAATTGGCTACGAGCAGTACTTC. Translation gives CASSAQRGIGYEQYF.

The chain is built from TRBV5-1 and TRBJ1-6; TRBD1 is a possible D gene (5 bases). This CDR3 comprises 18 residues. Germline lookup yields CDR1 SGHRS and CDR2 YFSETQ. V was shortened by 4 bases and J by 10 bases, with 27 bases between the two germline ends. CDR3 nucleotides: TGCGCCAGCAGCCCCAGGTCCCCCGGGGGTACTGATTGGTCACCCCTCCACTTT. It is translated as CASSPRSPGGTDWSPLHF.

Concerning this clone itself: The sample contains more than one DNA sequence encoding this CDR3. The V gene is TRBV5-1, the J gene TRBJ2-5; a weak D match, TRBD1 (7 bases). V was pared by 1 base and J by 5 bases, with 12 bases between. The CDR3 is made up of 14 amino acids. Germline V gene lookup returns CDR1 SGHRS and CDR2 YFSETQ. The CDR3 DNA reads as TGCGCCAGCAGCTTGAGGGACAGCGGGGAGACCCAGTACTTC. It yields the protein CASSLRDSGETQYF.

The rearrangement uses TRBV7-2 and TRBJ2-5, with D possibly TRBD2 on 6 matching bases. Germline CDR1 reads SGHTA; CDR2 reads FQGNSA. There are 14 residues in the CDR3. The germline V and J ends were trimmed by 5 bases and 0 bases, with 10 bases remaining between them. CDR3 coding DNA: TGTGCCAGCAGCACCCGACTAGACCAAGAGACCCAGTACTTC. Translated: CASSTRLDQETQYF.

J is TRBJ1-5 and V is TRBV19; 10 bases agree with TRBD1. The CDR3 contains 13 residues. V was clipped by 3 bases and J by 11 bases; unmatched bases: 4. Germline-derived CDR1 and CDR2 are LNHDA and SQIVND (reference sequence). CDR3: CASSIRGTGAQHF. The CDR3, as DNA: TGTGCCAGTAGTATCCGGGGGACAGGGGCCCAGCATTTT.

V gene TRBV19 combines with J gene TRBJ1-5; D may be TRBD1 (5 bases). V lost 5 bases and J 3 bases, leaving 14 bases between the germline ends. Germline V gives CDR1 LNHDA, CDR2 SQIVND (reference sequence). The CDR3 is 15 residues long. The CDR3 region has the DNA TGTGCCAGTAGTCCTAAAGTCAGGGACAATCAGCCCCAGCATTTT. It encodes CASSPKVRDNQPQHF.

The chain couples TRBV15 to TRBJ2-7, with 9 positions matching TRBD2. From germline, CDR1 is LNHNV and CDR2 YYDKDF (reference sequence). The CDR3 is 16 residues long. V was clipped by 3 bases and J by 0 bases; unmatched bases: 6. Written as DNA, the CDR3 is TGTGCCACCAGCAGCCTTCTAGCGGGGTTCTCCTACGAGCAGTACTTC. Protein product: CATSSLLAGFSYEQYF.

The chain combines TRBV11-3 with TRBJ2-7; 10 nucleotides line up with TRBD2. The CDR3 has 15 amino acids. V lost 5 bases to trimming and J lost 3 bases; unmatched junction nucleotides: 7. The germline V gene encodes CDR1 SGHNT and CDR2 YENEEA. The CDR3 spells CASSPKLAGFYEQYF. The CDR3 nucleotides are TGTGCCAGCAGCCCCAAACTAGCGGGGTTCTACGAGCAGTACTTC.

The CDR3 reads CASSLTSVPQETQYF. Here the CDR3 DNA reads TGCGCCAGCAGCTTGACCTCGGTTCCCCAAGAGACCCAGTACTTC. This chain links TRBV5-1 with TRBJ2-5; D remains ambiguous. The length of the CDR3 is 15 residues. The V and J ends lost 1 base and 1 base respectively, with 11 bases between them. From germline, CDR1 is SGHRS and CDR2 YFSETQ. Looking up the rest from reference TRBV5-1 and TRBJ2-5 gives the full variable domain: KAGVTQTPRYLIKTRGQQVTLSCSPISGHRSVSWYQQTPGQGLQFLFEYFSETQRNKGNFPGRFSGRQFSNSRSEMNVSTLELGDSALYLCASSLTSVPQETQYFGPGTRLLVL.

The rearrangement joins TRBV4-1 to TRBJ2-5, with 8 bases lining up with TRBD2. The V and J ends lost 1 base and 2 bases, in that order; junction bases with no gene match: 3. In germline, CDR1 is MGHRA, CDR2 YSYEKL. The CDR3 is 15 residues long. CDR3 in DNA: TGCGCCAGCAGCCAAGTCGCTAGCGGGCAAGAGACCCAGTACTTC. Translating gives CASSQVASGQETQYF.

This chain joins TRBV7-9 and TRBJ1-2; no firm D call. This CDR3 is built from 13 residues. Germline values: CDR1 SEHNR, CDR2 FQNEAQ (reference sequence). Trimming took off 6 bases at V and 6 bases at J, with 14 bases between the two ends. In DNA, the CDR3 is TGTGCCAGCAGTTCTACAGAATTACATGGCTACACCTTC. It yields the protein CASSSTELHGYTF.

The chain is built from TRBV9 and TRBJ2-1; 9 bases are a match to TRBD1. CDR1 SGDLS and CDR2 YYNGEE come from the germline V gene. V shed 5 bases, J shed 0 bases, and the junction held 15 bases outside the gene matches. The CDR3 is 19 amino acids. The CDR3 nucleotides are TGTGCCAGCAGTGCAGCACGTCCCGGGACAGGGTCCTCCTACAATGAGCAGTTCTTC. Translated: CASSAARPGTGSSYNEQFF.

This chain links TRBV6-5 with TRBJ1-5; D remains unclear. CDR3 length equals 14 residues. The germline V gene encodes CDR1 MNHEY and CDR2 SVGAGI. The V end was cut by 9 bases, the J end by 4 bases, with 16 bases between. This CDR3 is CASKGSAGNQPQHF. Written as DNA, the CDR3 is TGTGCCAGTAAAGGCAGTGCGGGAAATCAGCCCCAGCATTTT.

This sequence joins TRBV10-3 and TRBJ1-2; 7 bases are a match to TRBD1. The CDR3 covers 15 residues. Trimming took 6 bases from V and 9 from J; bases not matched to a gene: 16. CDR1 and CDR2 from the germline V gene are ENHRY and SYGVKD. CDR3 region: CAISRPGQPAQSYTF. In nucleotides, the CDR3 is TGTGCCATCAGCAGACCGGGACAGCCCGCTCAAAGCTACACCTTC.

This sequence joins TRBV27 and TRBJ2-7; possibly TRBD2 for D (7 bases). CDR1 MNHEY and CDR2 SMNVEV come from the germline V gene (reference sequence). The CDR3 covers 18 residues. V lost 0 bases to trimming and J lost 4 bases, with 22 bases between them. CDR3 sequence: CASSLSKPLGGVGYEQYF. In DNA, the CDR3 is TGTGCCAGCAGTTTATCCAAACCTTTAGGGGGGGTGGGGTACGAGCAGTACTTC.

V usage is TRBV7-2 and J usage is TRBJ1-1, with D perhaps matching TRBD1 (6 bases). Germline V lookup: CDR1 SGHTA, CDR2 FQGNSA. V was pared by 2 bases and J by 0 bases, with 7 bases between. The CDR3 covers 14 residues. The chain's CDR3 is CASSLRGMNTEAFF. The DNA of the CDR3 is TGTGCCAGCAGCTTAAGGGGGATGAACACTGAAGCTTTCTTT.

J is TRBJ2-3 and V is TRBV30, with 7 nucleotides matching TRBD2. Trimming at V came to 2 bases and at J to 1 base, leaving 9 bases not matched to a gene. The CDR3 contains 16 residues. CDR1 and CDR2 from the germline V gene are GTSNPN and SVGIG (reference sequence). The CDR3 DNA is TGTGCCTGGAGTTGGGACTACCCAAGCGGCACAGATACGCAGTATTTT. Amino acids: CAWSWDYPSGTDTQYF.

The J gene is TRBJ2-6, the V gene TRBV5-8; 11 bases are shared with TRBD1. The CDR3 totals 16 residues. The V segment lost 3 bases and the J segment 11 bases; nucleotides outside the gene matches: 10. Germline V gives CDR1 SGHTS, CDR2 YDEGEE. CDR3 in DNA: TGTGCCAGCAGCTCCCACTTTAGGACAGGGGGCTACGTCCTGACTTTC. Its translation: CASSSHFRTGGYVLTF. The variable domain in full, completed from reference TRBV5-8 and TRBJ2-6, reads EAGVTQSPTHLIKTRGQQATLRCSPISGHTSVYWYQQALGLGLQFLLWYDEGEERNRGNFPPRFSGRQFPNYSSELNVNALELEDSALYLCASSSHFRTGGYVLTFGAGSRLTVL.